These 5 T cell receptor beta chains were all obtained from the same sample, sequenced in a study of blood T cells in healthy people across ages. For the second PCR, which ran for about 6 to 12 cycles, a sample-barcoded 5' primer and a J-beta primer mix were used. TCRdb re-called the 5' RACE reads with MiXCR, one entry per CDR3 protein. The data hold 850,000 to 1,000,000 distinct CDR3 sequences, with 40% to 60% observed a single time. The sequencing sample was made of blood. The receptors shown here come from a man between 25 and 39 years old in good health.

This clonotype occurred a few times. This chain joins TRBV20-1 and TRBJ2-5; 7 positions match TRBD2. V lost 6 bases, J lost 11 bases, and 21 bases stayed unmatched. The V gene's germline CDR1 is DFQATT and CDR2 SNEGSKA (reference sequence). There are 15 residues in the CDR3. CDR3 sequence reads: CSATSRQRGGWEQYF. As DNA, the CDR3 is TGCAGTGCCACTTCTCGCCAGCGGGGAGGTTGGGAGCAGTACTTC.

This clonotype was seen only a few times. The chain recombines TRBV7-2 with TRBJ1-5; D not resolved. Trimming cost V 2 bases and J 0 bases, with 11 bases left between them. This CDR3 is 16 amino acids long. Looked up from germline, CDR1 is SGHTA and CDR2 is FQGNSA. The CDR3 sequence: CASSLNVGVSNQPQHF. In DNA form, the CDR3 reads TGTGCCAGCAGCTTAAATGTTGGGGTTAGCAATCAGCCCCAGCATTTT. Full variable domain (outside the CDR3, taken from reference TRBV7-2 and TRBJ1-5): GAGVSQSPSNKVTEKGKDVELRCDPISGHTALYWYRQSLGQGLEFLIYFQGNSAPDKSGLPSDRFSAERTGGSVSTLTIQRTQQEDSAVYLCASSLNVGVSNQPQHFGDGTRLSIL.

The genes are TRBV7-2 and TRBJ2-3, with D uncertain. The V and J ends lost 4 bases and 10 bases respectively, with 18 bases between them. The V gene's germline CDR1 is SGHTA and CDR2 FQGNSA. The CDR3 is 14 amino acids. The chain's CDR3 is CASSSPPLGDAQYF. The CDR3 bases are TGTGCCAGCAGCTCTCCCCCTTTGGGCGATGCGCAGTATTTT.

This rearrangement joins TRBV12-3 or TRBV12-4 to TRBJ2-1; 7 bases agree with TRBD2. The CDR3 consists of 13 residues. V was pared by 4 bases and J by 13 bases, with 10 bases of the junction left unmatched. This CDR3 is CASSSWGGETQFF. DNA for the CDR3: TGTGCCAGCAGTTCCTGGGGAGGGGAGACCCAGTTCTTC.

J is TRBJ1-1 and V is TRBV20-1; D ambiguous. The V and J ends lost 6 bases and 11 bases respectively, with 13 bases between them. The CDR3 loop spans 10 amino acids. Germline V gene data show CDR1 as DFQATT and CDR2 as SNEGSKA (reference sequence). CDR3 in DNA: TGCAGTGCCTTACGGGGAGGGGCTTTCTTT. It specifies CSALRGGAFF.